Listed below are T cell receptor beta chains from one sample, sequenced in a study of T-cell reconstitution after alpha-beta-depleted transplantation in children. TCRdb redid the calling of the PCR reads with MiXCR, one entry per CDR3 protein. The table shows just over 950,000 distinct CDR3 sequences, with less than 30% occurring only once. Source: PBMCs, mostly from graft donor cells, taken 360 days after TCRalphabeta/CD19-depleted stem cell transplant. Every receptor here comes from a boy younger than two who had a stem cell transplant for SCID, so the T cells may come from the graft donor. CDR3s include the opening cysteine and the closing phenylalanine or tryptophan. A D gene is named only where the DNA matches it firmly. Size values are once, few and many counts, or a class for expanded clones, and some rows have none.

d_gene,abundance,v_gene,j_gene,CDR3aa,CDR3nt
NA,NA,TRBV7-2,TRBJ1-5,CASSFNVGQPQHF,TGTGCCAGCAGCTTTAACGTCGGTCAGCCCCAGCATTTT
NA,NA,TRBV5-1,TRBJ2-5,CASSTNGASQETQYF,TGCGCCAGCAGCACAAACGGGGCTTCTCAAGAGACCCAGTACTTC
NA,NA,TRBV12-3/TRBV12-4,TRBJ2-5,CASSFLGYETQYF,TGTGCCAGCAGTTTTTTAGGATACGAGACCCAGTACTTC
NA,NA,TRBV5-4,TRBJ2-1,CASSSGLPNEQFF,TGTGCCAGCAGCTCCGGACTGCCCAATGAGCAGTTCTTC
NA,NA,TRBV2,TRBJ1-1,CASSERTPTEAFF,TGTGCCAGCAGTGAAAGGACCCCAACTGAAGCTTTCTTT
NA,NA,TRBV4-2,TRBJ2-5,CASSQVKMRGQETQYF,TGTGCCAGCAGCCAGGTCAAGATGAGGGGACAAGAGACCCAGTACTTC
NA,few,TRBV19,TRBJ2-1,CASSMGARYYNEQFF,TGTGCCAGTAGTATGGGGGCTAGGTACTACAATGAGCAGTTCTTC
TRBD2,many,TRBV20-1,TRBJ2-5,CSAAAGETQYF,TGCAGTGCCGCAGCGGGGGAGACCCAGTACTTC
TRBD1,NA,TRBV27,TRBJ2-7,CASSSDRGLSEQYF,TGTGCCAGCAGTTCAGACAGGGGGCTTAGCGAGCAGTACTTC
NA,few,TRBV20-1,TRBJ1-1,CSAVERSMNTEAFF,TGCAGTGCTGTAGAGAGGAGCATGAACACTGAAGCTTTCTTT
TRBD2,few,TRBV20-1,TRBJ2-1,CSATSRLAGGLWEQFF,TGCAGTGCTACTTCAAGACTAGCGGGGGGGCTGTGGGAGCAGTTCTTC
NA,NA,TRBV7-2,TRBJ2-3,CASSLTSSWSDTQYF,TGTGCCAGCAGCTTGACTAGTTCTTGGTCAGATACGCAGTATTTT
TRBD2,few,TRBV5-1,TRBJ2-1,CASSWGLAPYNEQFF,TGCGCCAGCAGCTGGGGACTAGCGCCCTACAATGAGCAGTTCTTC
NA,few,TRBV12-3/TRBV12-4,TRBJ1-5,CASRMTASNQPQHF,TGTGCCAGCAGAATGACAGCTAGCAATCAGCCCCAGCATTTT
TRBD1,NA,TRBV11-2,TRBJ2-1,CASSLDLTGTGGGHEQFF,TGTGCCAGCAGCTTAGATTTAACCGGGACAGGGGGTGGTCATGAGCAGTTCTTC
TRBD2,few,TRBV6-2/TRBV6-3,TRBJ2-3,CASSYSGLAGGFTRTDTQYF,TGTGCCAGCAGTTACTCCGGGCTAGCGGGGGGATTCACTCGCACAGATACGCAGTATTTT
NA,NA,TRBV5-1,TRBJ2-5,CASSLAGDNRETQYF,TGCGCCAGCAGCTTGGCCGGGGACAATCGGGAGACCCAGTACTTC
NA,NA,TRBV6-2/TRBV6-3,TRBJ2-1,CASSYSRFVEQFF,TGTGCCAGCAGTTACTCGAGGTTCGTTGAGCAGTTCTTC
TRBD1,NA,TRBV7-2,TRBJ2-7,CASSLRGGTGSYEQYF,TGTGCCAGCAGCTTAAGGGGAGGGACAGGGTCCTACGAGCAGTACTTC
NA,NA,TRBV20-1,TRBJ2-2,CSARAVWSKNTGELFF,TGCAGTGCTAGAGCGGTGTGGAGTAAGAACACCGGGGAGCTGTTTTTT
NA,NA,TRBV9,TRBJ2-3,CASSDPKGWGPGSDTQYF,TGTGCCAGCAGCGATCCCAAGGGTTGGGGGCCGGGCTCAGATACGCAGTATTTT
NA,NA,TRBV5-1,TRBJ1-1,CASSLWRGRTEAFF,TGCGCCAGCAGCTTGTGGCGGGGGCGGACTGAAGCTTTCTTT
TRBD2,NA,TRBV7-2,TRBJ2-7,CASSLEVGGGYYEQYF,TGTGCCAGCAGCTTAGAAGTTGGGGGGGGATACTACGAGCAGTACTTC
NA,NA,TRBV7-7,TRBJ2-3,CASSLVARVRVYTDTQYF,TGTGCCAGCAGCTTAGTGGCCAGGGTACGGGTATACACAGATACGCAGTATTTT
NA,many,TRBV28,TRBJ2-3,CASSLTLAGGDTDTQYF,TGTGCCAGCAGTTTAACCCTTGCGGGTGGGGACACAGATACGCAGTATTTT
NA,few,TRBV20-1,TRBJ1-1,CSASHRVEDTEAFF,TGCAGTGCTTCCCATAGGGTTGAGGACACTGAAGCTTTCTTT
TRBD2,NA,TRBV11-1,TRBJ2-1,CASSLQSGVNLIHNEQFF,TGTGCCAGCAGCCTCCAGAGCGGGGTAAACCTCATCCACAATGAGCAGTTCTTC
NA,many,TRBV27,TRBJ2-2,CASSLWGGGTGELFF,TGTGCCAGCAGTTTATGGGGAGGGGGTACCGGGGAGCTGTTTTTT
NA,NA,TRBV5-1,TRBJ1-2,CASSSPQGPDDYGYTF,TGCGCCAGCAGCTCCCCCCAGGGTCCGGATGACTATGGCTACACCTTC
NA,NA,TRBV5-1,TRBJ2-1,CASSWGASSYNEQFF,TGCGCCAGCAGCTGGGGGGCCAGCTCCTACAATGAGCAGTTCTTC